This record covers a single T cell receptor (beta chain). The source of the sample is a study of blood T cell repertoires in COVID-19. Overall study context: Sites across the United States, Italy and Spain contributed samples from acute and convalescent COVID-19. PBMCs, B-cell-depleted T cells, or T cells were the source of the cDNA or gDNA that made up the material.

Germline CDR1 reads SGHRS; CDR2 reads YFSETQ. The CDR3 length is 15 residues. V lost 0 bases to trimming and J lost 6 bases; unmatched junction nucleotides: 4. In the original processing: Reference gene primers were amplified, and this amplification served to estimate nucleated cell counts. Profiling relied on immunoSEQ multiplex PCR, and the TCRdb table lists in-frame clones only, not all of them. V, J and clone size are taken as reported in that table, and D and trimming were inferred from the DNA itself. Here the sample spans 200,000 or so clones, around 86% being singletons. V and J are TRBV5-1 and TRBJ2-1; 9 positions match TRBD1. Sequencing input: peripheral blood. The clonotype originates from a man aged 80 or over with acute or convalescent COVID-19. The CDR3 loop reads CASSLEGQGSNEQFF. CDR3 nucleotide sequence: TGCGCCAGCAGCTTGGAGGGACAGGGTAGCAATGAGCAGTTCTTC.